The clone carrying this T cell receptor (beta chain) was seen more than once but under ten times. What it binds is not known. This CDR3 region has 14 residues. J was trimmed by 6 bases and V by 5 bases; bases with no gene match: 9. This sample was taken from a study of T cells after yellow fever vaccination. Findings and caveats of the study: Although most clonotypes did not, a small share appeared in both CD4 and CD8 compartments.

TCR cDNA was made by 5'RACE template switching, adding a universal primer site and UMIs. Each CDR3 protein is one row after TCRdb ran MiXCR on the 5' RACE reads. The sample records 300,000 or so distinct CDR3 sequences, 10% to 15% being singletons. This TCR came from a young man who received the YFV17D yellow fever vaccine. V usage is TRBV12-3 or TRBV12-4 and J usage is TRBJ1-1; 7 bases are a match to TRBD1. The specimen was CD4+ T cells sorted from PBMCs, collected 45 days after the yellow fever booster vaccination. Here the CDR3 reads CASSQIQGKAEAFF. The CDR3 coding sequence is TGTGCCAGCAGTCAAATACAGGGGAAGGCTGAAGCTTTCTTT.